This is a list of T cell receptor beta chains from one sample in a study of blood T cell repertoires in COVID-19. Measured with immunoSEQ multiplex PCR; TCRdb has only the in-frame clones, and not every one. The sample carries more than 110,000 clones, roughly four fifths recorded once. The sample taken for sequencing was peripheral blood. The receptors were gathered from a woman aged 60-75 years with acute or convalescent COVID-19. The CDR3 runs from the conserved cysteine through the conserved F or W. A D gene is named only where the DNA matches it firmly. For some rows the clone size is stated as once, few or many, or as a class when expanded; others skip it.

abundance	v_gene	d_gene	j_gene	CDR3nt	CDR3aa
.	TRBV4-1	TRBD2	TRBJ2-1	TGCGCCAGCAGCCAGCCCCTGAGCGGGGGGTTGGGTGAGCAGTTCTTC	CASSQPLSGGLGEQFF
.	TRBV29-1	TRBD2	TRBJ2-7	TGCAGCGCCCATAGCGGGAGTGGTTACGAGCAGTACTTC	CSAHSGSGYEQYF
.	TRBV30	TRBD1	TRBJ2-1	TGTGCCTGGAGTGTACAGGGGGCCAATGAGCAGTTCTTC	CAWSVQGANEQFF
.	TRBV6-5	TRBD1	TRBJ2-7	TGTGCCAGCAGGGACAGGGGGCCGGACGAGCAGTACTTC	CASRDRGPDEQYF
.	TRBV5-1	TRBD2	TRBJ2-1	TGCGCCAGCAGCTTAGCGGGAGTGGGGAATGAGCAGTTCTTC	CASSLAGVGNEQFF
.	TRBV6-5	.	TRBJ1-1	TGTGCCAGCAGTTCCAGGGTGCGCACTGAAGCTTTCTTT	CASSSRVRTEAFF
.	TRBV4-2	TRBD2	TRBJ2-2	TGTGCCAGCAGCCAAGCGGCTAGCGGGGCCAGCCCAACTGGGGAGCTGTTTTTT	CASSQAASGASPTGELFF
few	TRBV28	.	TRBJ2-7	TGTGCCAGCAGGGAGGGGGGGAAGCAGTACTTC	CASREGGKQYF
.	TRBV24-1	TRBD2	TRBJ2-1	TGTGCCACCAGTGACCGGACTAGCGGGAGTATATATGAGCAGTTCTTC	CATSDRTSGSIYEQFF
few	TRBV29-1	.	TRBJ1-2	TGCAGCGTTCTTGTTTTGAGTGGCTACACCTTC	CSVLVLSGYTF
.	TRBV6-5	TRBD1	TRBJ2-5	TGTGCCATCGAAAGGCAGGGGGCAGGGGAGACCCAGTACTTC	CAIERQGAGETQYF
.	TRBV6-2/TRBV6-3	.	TRBJ1-6	TGTGCCAGCAGTCAGGGATCACCCCTCCACTTT	CASSQGSPLHF
.	TRBV5-4	.	TRBJ1-2	TGTGCCACCCCTGTGGCGGGTGGGGGCTACACCTTC	CATPVAGGGYTF
.	TRBV28	.	TRBJ2-2	TGTGCCAGCACCCTCCTTAACGGGGAGCTGTTTTTT	CASTLLNGELFF
once	TRBV6-2/TRBV6-3	.	TRBJ2-3	TGTGCCAGCAGTCTCCCCCGGGGAGGGGGGTCAGATACGCAGTATTTT	CASSLPRGGGSDTQYF
.	TRBV2	TRBD2	TRBJ2-1	TGTGCCAGCAGTAAAAGCGGGACGAGCTCCTACAATGAGCAGTTCTTC	CASSKSGTSSYNEQFF
once	TRBV24-1	.	TRBJ2-2	TGTGCCACCTGGCAGGGCGGCACCGGGGAGCTGTTTTTT	CATWQGGTGELFF
.	TRBV7-6	.	TRBJ2-7	TGTGCCAGCAGCCCCAACTACGAGCAGTACTTC	CASSPNYEQYF
.	TRBV28	TRBD2	TRBJ2-3	TGTGCCAGCAGAACTAGCGGGAGGGCAGATACGCAGTATTTT	CASRTSGRADTQYF
.	TRBV19	.	TRBJ1-5	TGTGCCAGTAGTACCGGCGCTTGGGCAGTTAATCAGCCCCAGCATTTT	CASSTGAWAVNQPQHF
.	TRBV7-2	.	TRBJ1-3	TGTGCCAGCAGCTTAGAAAGGGGCGCTGGAAACACCATATATTTT	CASSLERGAGNTIYF
.	TRBV7-9	.	TRBJ1-1	TGTGCCAGCAGCTTAGGGACAGCCAACACTGAAGCTTTCTTT	CASSLGTANTEAFF
.	TRBV6-2/TRBV6-3	TRBD1	TRBJ2-7	TGTGCCAGCAGTTACAGGGACAGGTGGTACTTC	CASSYRDRWYF
.	TRBV2	.	TRBJ1-2	TGTGCCAGCAGGGAAGACAAGTATGGCTACACCTTC	CASREDKYGYTF
.	TRBV12-5	TRBD1	TRBJ2-3	TGTGCTAGTGGGACAGGGGCTAGCACAGATACGCAGTATTTT	CASGTGASTDTQYF
.	TRBV27	TRBD2	TRBJ2-3	TGTGCCAGCAGTTCGACTAGCGGGCCTAGCACAGATACGCAGTATTTT	CASSSTSGPSTDTQYF
once	TRBV30	.	TRBJ2-2	TGTGCCTGGATGGGGACCAGGGGACGGACCGGGGAGCTGTTTTTT	CAWMGTRGRTGELFF
.	TRBV10-1	.	TRBJ2-7	TGCGCCAGCAAAGGTAAGGACCAGCGGTACGAGCAGTACTTC	CASKGKDQRYEQYF
.	TRBV5-4	TRBD2	TRBJ2-2	TGTGCCAGCAGCTTGTTGGGTGCGGGAGGCCGGACCGGGGAGCTGTTTTTT	CASSLLGAGGRTGELFF